A single sample gave rise to the 3 T cell receptor beta chains below, sequenced in a study of graft-versus-host responses after intestinal transplantation. No antigen is known for these receptors. Profiling relied on immunoSEQ multiplex PCR, and the TCRdb table lists in-frame clones only, not all of them. The table lists about 90,000 clones, roughly 89% of them singletons, with approximately 0.3% in the top ten. Here the sequenced sample was unstimulated CD4+ T cells sorted from spleen or lymph node cells, taken before intestinal transplant. Every receptor here comes from a human donor who received an intestinal transplant.

The genes are TRBV9 and TRBJ2-1; possible D gene TRBD1, 5 bases. Germline V CDR1 and CDR2: SGDLS, YYNGEE. The V end was cut by 1 base, the J end by 8 bases, with 16 bases between. The CDR3 spans 15 residues. CDR3 DNA sequence: TGTGCCAGCAGCGTATCCCCCCAGGGTGGAGATGAGCAGTTCTTC. This encodes CASSVSPQGGDEQFF.

The chain recombines TRBV7-2 with TRBJ2-5, with a weak D call TRBD2 (5 bases). The CDR3 is made up of 15 amino acids. Germline CDR1 and CDR2: SGHTA and FQGNSA. V was clipped by 1 base and J by 5 bases, with 14 bases between them. The CDR3 DNA follows: TGTGCCAGCAGCTTAGTGAGGGCTCCTCTGGAGACCCAGTACTTC. Protein sequence: CASSLVRAPLETQYF.

The CDR3 loop is CASSPPISQGLKYNEQFF. CDR3 in DNA: TGTGCCAGCAGTCCCCCCATTTCTCAGGGTTTAAAATACAATGAGCAGTTCTTC. J is TRBJ2-1 and V is TRBV28; D perhaps matches TRBD1 (5 bases). The CDR3 has 18 residues. V was cut by 5 bases and J by 4 bases, with 24 bases left in between. Germline CDR1 is MDHEN and CDR2 is SYDVKM.